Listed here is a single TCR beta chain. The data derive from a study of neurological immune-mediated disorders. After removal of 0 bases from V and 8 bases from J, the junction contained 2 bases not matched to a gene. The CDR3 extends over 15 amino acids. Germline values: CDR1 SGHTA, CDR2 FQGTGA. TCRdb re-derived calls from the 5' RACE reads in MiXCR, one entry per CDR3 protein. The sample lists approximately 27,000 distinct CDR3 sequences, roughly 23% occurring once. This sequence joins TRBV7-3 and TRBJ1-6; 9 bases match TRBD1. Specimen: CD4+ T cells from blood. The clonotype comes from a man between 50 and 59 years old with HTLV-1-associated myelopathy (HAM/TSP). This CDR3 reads CASSLTRDRDSPLHF. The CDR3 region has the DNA TGTGCCAGCAGCTTAACCCGGGACAGGGATTCACCCCTCCACTTT.